A single sample is the source of the 5 T cell receptor beta chains below, sequenced in a study of blood T cells in healthy people across ages. Through a sample-barcoded 5' primer and a J-beta primer mix, a second PCR was run for 7 to 11 cycles. One entry per CDR3 protein results from TCRdb running MiXCR on the 5' RACE reads. Of more than 800,000 distinct CDR3 sequences detected, more than 25% appear once; the ten largest clones hold roughly 17%. The material sequenced was blood. The receptors stem from a woman of 80 years or more in good health.

This clonotype was detected a few times. This sequence joins TRBV18 and TRBJ1-1; 9 bases match TRBD1. This CDR3 comprises 16 residues. J lost 6 bases, V lost 0 bases, and 8 bases had no gene match. The germline V gene has CDR1 KGHSH and CDR2 LQKENI. CDR3 nucleotides: TGTGCCAGCTCACCACCATGGGGGACAGGGATCTCTGAAGCTTTCTTT. It encodes CASSPPWGTGISEAFF.

This clonotype came up many times. The chain carries TRBV6-2 or TRBV6-3 and TRBJ2-2; D possibly uses TRBD1 or TRBD2 (5 bases each). Trimming removed 10 bases at V and 6 bases at J, with 12 bases between. The CDR3 has 12 amino acids. Germline V gives CDR1 MNHEY, CDR2 SVGEGT. The CDR3 DNA follows: TGTGCCACCGGGACGCCGCCCGGGGAGCTGTTTTTT. The encoded protein is CATGTPPGELFF.

This clonotype was seen a few times. This chain uses TRBV19 with TRBJ2-5, with D unclear. Per germline, CDR1 LNHDA and CDR2 SQIVND (reference sequence). Between the trimmed V and J ends, which lost 5 bases and 4 bases, there was a span of 17 bases. The CDR3 totals 15 residues. CDR3 protein: CASSPNLDPPETQYF. The CDR3 DNA reads TGTGCCAGTAGTCCCAACCTAGATCCTCCAGAGACCCAGTACTTC.

This clonotype has a handful of counts. This may come from a read error, since a much larger clone is one base off. V is TRBV20-1 and J is TRBJ2-3; no reliable D call. Germline V gene lookup returns CDR1 DFQATT and CDR2 SNEGSKA (reference sequence). This CDR3 has 13 residues. Trimming pared 0 bases from V and 9 bases from J, leaving 13 bases between. The CDR3 loop reads CSARDLSRVTQYF. DNA for the CDR3: TGCAGTGCTAGAGATCTCAGCCGAGTCACGCAGTATTTT.

V usage is TRBV29-1 and J usage is TRBJ1-4; the D is unclear. The CDR3 runs to 12 residues. In germline, CDR1 is SQVTM, CDR2 ANQGSEA. Deletions cut 7 bases from V and 2 bases from J, with 8 bases between. The CDR3 DNA sequence: TGCAGCGAGGGAGATACTAATGAAAAACTGTTTTTT. Translated, it gives CSEGDTNEKLFF. The full variable domain, with the rest looked up from reference TRBV29-1 and TRBJ1-4, is SAVISQKPSRDICQRGTSLTIQCQVDSQVTMMFWYRQQPGQSLTLIATANQGSEATYESGFVIDKFPISRPNLTFSTLTVSNMSPEDSSIYLCSEGDTNEKLFFGSGTQLSVL.